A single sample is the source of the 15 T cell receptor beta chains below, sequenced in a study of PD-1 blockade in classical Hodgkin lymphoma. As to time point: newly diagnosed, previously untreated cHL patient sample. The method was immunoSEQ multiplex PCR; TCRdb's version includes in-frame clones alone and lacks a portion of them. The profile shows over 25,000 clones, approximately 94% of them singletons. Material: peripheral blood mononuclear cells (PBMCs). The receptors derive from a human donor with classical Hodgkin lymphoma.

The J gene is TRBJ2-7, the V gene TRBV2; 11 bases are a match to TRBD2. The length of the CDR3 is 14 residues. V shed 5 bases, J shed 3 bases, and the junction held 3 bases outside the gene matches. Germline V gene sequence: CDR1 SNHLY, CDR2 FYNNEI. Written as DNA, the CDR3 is TGTGCCAGCAGTCTGCTAGCGGGAGGCTACGAGCAGTACTTC. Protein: CASSLLAGGYEQYF.

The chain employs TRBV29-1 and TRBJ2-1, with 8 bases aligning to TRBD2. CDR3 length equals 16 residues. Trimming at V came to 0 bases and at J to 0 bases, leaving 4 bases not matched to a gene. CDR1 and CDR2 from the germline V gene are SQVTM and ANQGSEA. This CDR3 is CSVEDGGGSSYNEQFF. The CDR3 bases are TGCAGCGTTGAAGACGGCGGGGGGAGCTCCTACAATGAGCAGTTCTTC.

This chain's CDR3 is CASRLQGGLYGYTF. The CDR3 coding sequence is TGTGCCAGCAGGCTACAGGGAGGGCTCTATGGCTACACCTTC. The chain combines TRBV28 with TRBJ1-2, with TRBD1 as a possible D gene (6 bases). Germline CDR1 reads MDHEN; CDR2 reads SYDVKM. The CDR3 extends over 14 amino acids. The germline V and J ends were trimmed by 6 bases and 4 bases, with 15 bases remaining between them.

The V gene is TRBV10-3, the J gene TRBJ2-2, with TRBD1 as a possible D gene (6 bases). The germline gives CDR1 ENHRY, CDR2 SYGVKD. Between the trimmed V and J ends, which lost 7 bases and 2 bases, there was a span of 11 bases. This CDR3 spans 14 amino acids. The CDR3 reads CAITGDTNTGELFF. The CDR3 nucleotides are TGTGCCATCACCGGGGACACAAACACCGGGGAGCTGTTTTTT.

CDR3 loop: CASSSWSSGGTDTQYF. DNA of the CDR3: TGTGCCAGCAGCTCCTGGTCTAGCGGGGGCACAGATACGCAGTATTTT. V gene TRBV7-2 combines with J gene TRBJ2-3, with 9 bases that match TRBD2. The CDR3 spans 16 residues. Germline CDR1 reads SGHTA; CDR2 reads FQGNSA. Trimming at V came to 4 bases and at J to 1 base, leaving 6 bases not matched to a gene.

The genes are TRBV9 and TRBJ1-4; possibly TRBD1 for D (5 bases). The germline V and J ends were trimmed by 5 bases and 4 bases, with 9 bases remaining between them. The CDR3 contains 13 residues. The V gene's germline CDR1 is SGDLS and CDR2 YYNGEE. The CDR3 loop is CASRRDFNEKLFF. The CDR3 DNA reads TGTGCCAGCAGGCGGGACTTTAATGAAAAACTGTTTTTT.

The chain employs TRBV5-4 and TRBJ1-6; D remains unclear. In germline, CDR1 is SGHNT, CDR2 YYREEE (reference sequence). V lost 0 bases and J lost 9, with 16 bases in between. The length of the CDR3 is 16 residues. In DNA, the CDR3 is TGTGCCAGCAGCTTGGCCGGGATCGGGTTACTTTCACCCCTCCACTTT. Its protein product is CASSLAGIGLLSPLHF.

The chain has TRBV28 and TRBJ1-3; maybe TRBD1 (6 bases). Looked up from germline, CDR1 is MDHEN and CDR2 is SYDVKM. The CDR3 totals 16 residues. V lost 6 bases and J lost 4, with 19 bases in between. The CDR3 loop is CASSIQGKGYGNTIYF. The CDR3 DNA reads TGTGCCAGCAGCATACAGGGAAAGGGATACGGAAACACCATATATTTT.

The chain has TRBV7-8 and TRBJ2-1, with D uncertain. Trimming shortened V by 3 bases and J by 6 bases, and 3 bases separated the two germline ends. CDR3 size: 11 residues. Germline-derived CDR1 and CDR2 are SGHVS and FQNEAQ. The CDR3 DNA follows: TGTGCCAGCAGCTTGTCCAATGAGCAGTTCTTC. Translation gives CASSLSNEQFF.

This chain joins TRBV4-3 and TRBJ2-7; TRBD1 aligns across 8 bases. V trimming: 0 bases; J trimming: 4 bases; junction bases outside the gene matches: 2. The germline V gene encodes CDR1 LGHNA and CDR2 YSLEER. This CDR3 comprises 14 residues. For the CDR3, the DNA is TGCGCCAGCAGCCAAGAACAGGGGGGTTACGAGCAGTACTTC. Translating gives CASSQEQGGYEQYF.

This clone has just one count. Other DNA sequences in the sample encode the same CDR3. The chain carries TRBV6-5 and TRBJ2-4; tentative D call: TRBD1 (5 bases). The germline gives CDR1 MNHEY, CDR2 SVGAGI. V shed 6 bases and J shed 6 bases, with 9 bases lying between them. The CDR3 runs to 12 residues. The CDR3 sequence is CASSRDRNIQYF. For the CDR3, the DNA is TGTGCCAGCAGCCGAGACAGAAACATTCAGTACTTC.

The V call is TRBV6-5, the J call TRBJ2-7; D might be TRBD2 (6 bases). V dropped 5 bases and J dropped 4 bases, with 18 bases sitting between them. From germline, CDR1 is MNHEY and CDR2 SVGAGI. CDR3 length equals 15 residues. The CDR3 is CASSPPGIAAYEQYF. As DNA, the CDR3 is TGTGCCAGCAGTCCCCCGGGGATAGCGGCGTACGAGCAGTACTTC.

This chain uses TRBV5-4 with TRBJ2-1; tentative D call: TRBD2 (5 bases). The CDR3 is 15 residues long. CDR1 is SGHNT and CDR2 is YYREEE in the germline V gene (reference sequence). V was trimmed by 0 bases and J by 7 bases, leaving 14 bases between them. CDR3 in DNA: TGTGCCAGCAGCTTGGGATTGAGTAGAGGGAATGAGCAGTTCTTC. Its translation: CASSLGLSRGNEQFF.

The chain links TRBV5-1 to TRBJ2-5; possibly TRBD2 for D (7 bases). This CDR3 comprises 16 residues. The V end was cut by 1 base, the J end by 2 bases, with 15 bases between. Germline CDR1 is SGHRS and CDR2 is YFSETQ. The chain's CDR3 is CASSLMVGGRQETQYF. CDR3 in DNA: TGCGCCAGCAGCTTGATGGTCGGGGGGCGACAAGAGACCCAGTACTTC.

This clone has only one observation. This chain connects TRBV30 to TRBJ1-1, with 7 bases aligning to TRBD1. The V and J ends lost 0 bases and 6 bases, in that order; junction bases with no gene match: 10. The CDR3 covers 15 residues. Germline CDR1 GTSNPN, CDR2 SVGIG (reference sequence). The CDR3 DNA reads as TGTGCCTGGAGTGTACGGCTCAGGGGGAATGCTGAAGCTTTCTTT. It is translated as CAWSVRLRGNAEAFF.